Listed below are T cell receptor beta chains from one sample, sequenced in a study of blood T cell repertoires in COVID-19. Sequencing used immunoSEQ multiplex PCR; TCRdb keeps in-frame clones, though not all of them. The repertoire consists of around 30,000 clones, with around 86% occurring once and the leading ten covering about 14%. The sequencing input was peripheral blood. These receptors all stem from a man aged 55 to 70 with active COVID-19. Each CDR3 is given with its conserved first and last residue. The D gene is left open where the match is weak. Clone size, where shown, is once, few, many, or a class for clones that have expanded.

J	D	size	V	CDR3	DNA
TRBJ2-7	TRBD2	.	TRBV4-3	CASSQGLAGSGEQYF	TGCGCCAGCAGCCAAGGACTAGCGGGGTCCGGCGAGCAGTACTTC
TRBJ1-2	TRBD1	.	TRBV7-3	CASSSRTGSGYTF	TGTGCCAGCAGCTCCCGGACAGGGTCGGGCTACACCTTC
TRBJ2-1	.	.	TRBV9	CASSVQGTNTYNEQFF	TGTGCCAGCAGCGTACAAGGGACAAATACCTACAATGAGCAGTTCTTC
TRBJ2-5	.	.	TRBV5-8	CASSLVGGQETQYF	TGTGCCAGCAGCTTGGTTGGGGGGCAAGAGACCCAGTACTTC
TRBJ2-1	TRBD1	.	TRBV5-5	CASSGSVDRGSYNEQFF	TGTGCCAGCAGCGGCTCGGTCGACAGGGGCTCCTACAATGAGCAGTTCTTC
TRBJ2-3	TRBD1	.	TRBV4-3	CASSQDWGQDTDTQYF	TGCGCCAGCAGCCAAGATTGGGGACAGGATACAGATACGCAGTATTTT
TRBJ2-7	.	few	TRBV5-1	CASSLGAPGEQYF	TGCGCCAGCAGCTTGGGAGCCCCCGGTGAGCAGTACTTC
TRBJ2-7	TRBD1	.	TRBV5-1	CASSQSGGNYEQYF	TGCGCCAGCAGCCAATCAGGGGGAAACTACGAGCAGTACTTC
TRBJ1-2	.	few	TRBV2	CASSFGTPNYGYTF	TGTGCCAGCAGTTTCGGGACACCTAACTATGGCTACACCTTC
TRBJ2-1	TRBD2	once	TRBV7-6	CASSTRPEAGVQFF	TGTGCCAGCAGCACCCGACCCGAAGCGGGGGTGCAGTTCTTC
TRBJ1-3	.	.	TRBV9	CASSLRMGASSGNTIYF	TGTGCCAGCAGCCTGCGGATGGGGGCCAGCTCTGGAAACACCATATATTTT
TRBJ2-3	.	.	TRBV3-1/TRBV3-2	CASSQDEAPLSTDTQYF	TGTGCCAGCAGCCAAGACGAAGCGCCCCTGAGCACAGATACGCAGTATTTT
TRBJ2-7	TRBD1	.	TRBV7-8	CASSGRGNEQYF	TGTGCCAGCAGCGGCAGGGGGAACGAGCAGTACTTC
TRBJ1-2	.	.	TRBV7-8	CASSPRERRGYTF	TGTGCCAGCAGCCCCCGGGAGAGACGAGGCTACACCTTC
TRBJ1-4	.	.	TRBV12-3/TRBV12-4	CASSPGGGEKLFF	TGTGCCAGCAGTCCCGGCGGTGGGGAAAAACTGTTTTTT
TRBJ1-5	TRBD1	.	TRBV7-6	CASSQTGENQPQHF	TGTGCCAGCAGCCAAACAGGGGAGAATCAGCCCCAGCATTTT
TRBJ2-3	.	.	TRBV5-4	CASSSGVGISDTQYF	TGTGCCAGCAGCTCAGGGGTTGGGATCTCAGATACGCAGTATTTT
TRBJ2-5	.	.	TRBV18	CASSLQGTSGETQYF	TGTGCCAGCTCACTCCAGGGGACATCCGGGGAGACCCAGTACTTC
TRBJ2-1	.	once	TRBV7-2	CASSLGDSDNEQFF	TGTGCCAGCAGCTTAGGGGACTCCGACAATGAGCAGTTCTTC
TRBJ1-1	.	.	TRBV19	CASILAGVRNTEAFF	TGTGCCAGTATCCTAGCCGGGGTTCGGAACACTGAAGCTTTCTTT
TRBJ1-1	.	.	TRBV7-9	CASSLQGKTEAFF	TGTGCCAGCAGCTTACAGGGTAAAACTGAAGCTTTCTTT
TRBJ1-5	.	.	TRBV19	CASQTVDNQPQHF	TGTGCCAGTCAGACAGTGGACAATCAGCCCCAGCATTTT
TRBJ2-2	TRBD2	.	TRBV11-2	CASSLDGLAGPTGELFF	TGTGCCAGCAGCTTAGATGGCCTAGCGGGACCTACCGGGGAGCTGTTTTTT
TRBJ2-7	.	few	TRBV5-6	CASSLGPGSGYEQYF	TGTGCCAGCAGCTTGGGGCCCGGGAGTGGCTACGAGCAGTACTTC
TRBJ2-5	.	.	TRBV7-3	CASSLNGRGETQYF	TGTGCCAGCAGCTTAAACGGGAGAGGAGAGACCCAGTACTTC
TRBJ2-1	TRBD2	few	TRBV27	CASTRSTSALIF	TGTGCCAGCACCCGCTCCACTAGCGCTCTGATCTTC
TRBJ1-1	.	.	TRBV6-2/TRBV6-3	CASSYLGPNTEAFF	TGTGCCAGCAGTTACCTAGGCCCTAACACTGAAGCTTTCTTT
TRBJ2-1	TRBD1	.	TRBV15	CATSRVDRGPYNEQFF	TGTGCCACCAGCAGAGTAGACAGGGGGCCATACAATGAGCAGTTCTTC
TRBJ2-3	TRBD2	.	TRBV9	CASSIGTSGRSNTQYF	TGTGCCAGCAGCATAGGGACTAGCGGGAGATCGAATACGCAGTATTTT